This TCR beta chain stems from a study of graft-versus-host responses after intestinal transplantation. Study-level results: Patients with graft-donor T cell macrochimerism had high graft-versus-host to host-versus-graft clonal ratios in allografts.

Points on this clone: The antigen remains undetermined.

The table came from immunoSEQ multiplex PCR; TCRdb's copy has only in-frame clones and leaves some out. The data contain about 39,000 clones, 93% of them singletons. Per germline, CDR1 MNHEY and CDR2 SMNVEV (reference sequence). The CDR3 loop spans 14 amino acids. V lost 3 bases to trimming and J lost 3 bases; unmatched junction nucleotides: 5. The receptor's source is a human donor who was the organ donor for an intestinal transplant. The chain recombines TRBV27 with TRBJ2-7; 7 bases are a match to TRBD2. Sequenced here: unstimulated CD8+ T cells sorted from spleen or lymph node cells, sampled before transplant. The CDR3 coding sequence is TGTGCCAGCAGTTTTGGAGCGGGAAACTACGAGCAGTACTTC. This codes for CASSFGAGNYEQYF.